Listed here are 2 T cell receptor beta chains from one sample, sequenced in a study of T cell changes during pregnancy in multiple sclerosis. Data came from immunoSEQ multiplex PCR; TCRdb stores just in-frame clones and leaves some out. Here the sample spans about 66,000 clones, 91% being singletons. Sequenced here: CD8+ T cells from peripheral blood mononuclear cells, sampled before pregnancy. All receptors derive from a female donor with multiple sclerosis, enrolled in a pregnancy study.

This chain joins TRBV7-6 and TRBJ2-3, with 16 nucleotides matching TRBD2. Per the germline V gene, CDR1 is SGHVS and CDR2 is FNYEAQ. This CDR3 is built from 17 residues. The trim removed 1 base at V and 5 bases at J, leaving 3 bases unmatched. CDR3 coding DNA: TGTGCCAGCAGCTTAGAGGGACTAGCGGGGGGGATAGATACGCAGTATTTT. Amino acids: CASSLEGLAGGIDTQYF.

The gene calls are TRBV5-6 and TRBJ2-3; 9 bases are shared with TRBD1. Germline V gene sequence: CDR1 SGHDT, CDR2 YYEEEE. CDR3 length equals 16 residues. J was trimmed by 4 bases and V by 0 bases; bases with no gene match: 6. In nucleotides, the CDR3 is TGTGCCAGCAGCTTGGGAACAGGGGGCTGGGCAGATACGCAGTATTTT. It encodes CASSLGTGGWADTQYF.